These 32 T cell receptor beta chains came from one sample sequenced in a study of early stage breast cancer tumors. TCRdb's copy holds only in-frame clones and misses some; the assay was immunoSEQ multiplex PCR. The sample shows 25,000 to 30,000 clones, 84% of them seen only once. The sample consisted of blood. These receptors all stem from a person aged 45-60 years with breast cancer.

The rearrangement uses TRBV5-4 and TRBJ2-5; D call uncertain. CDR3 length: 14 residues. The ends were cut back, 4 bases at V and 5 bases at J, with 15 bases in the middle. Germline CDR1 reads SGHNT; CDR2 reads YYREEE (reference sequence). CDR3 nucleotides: TGTGCCAGCAGCCTAGGATCTGGGAAGGAGACCCAGTACTTC. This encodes CASSLGSGKETQYF. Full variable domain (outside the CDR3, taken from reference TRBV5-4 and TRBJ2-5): ETGVTQSPTHLIKTRGQQVTLRCSSQSGHNTVSWYQQALGQGPQFIFQYYREEENGRGNFPPRFSGLQFPNYSSELNVNALELDDSALYLCASSLGSGKETQYFGPGTRLLVL.

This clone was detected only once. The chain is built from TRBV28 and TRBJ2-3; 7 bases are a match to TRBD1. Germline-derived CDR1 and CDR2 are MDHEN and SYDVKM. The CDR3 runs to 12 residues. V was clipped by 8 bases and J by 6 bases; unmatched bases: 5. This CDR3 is CASEGGRDTQYF. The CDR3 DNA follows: TGTGCCAGCGAAGGGGGCAGGGATACGCAGTATTTT.

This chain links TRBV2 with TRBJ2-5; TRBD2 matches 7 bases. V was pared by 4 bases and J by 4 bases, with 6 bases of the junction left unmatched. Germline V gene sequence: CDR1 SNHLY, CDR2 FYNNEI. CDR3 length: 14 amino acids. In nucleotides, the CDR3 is TGTGCCAGCAGTGGTGGGTCGGGGGGAGAGACCCAGTACTTC. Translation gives CASSGGSGGETQYF.

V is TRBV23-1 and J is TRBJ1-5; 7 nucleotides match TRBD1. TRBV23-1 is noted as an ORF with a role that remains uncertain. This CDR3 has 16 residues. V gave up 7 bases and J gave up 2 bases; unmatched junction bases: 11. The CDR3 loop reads CASNTWQGVGNQPQHF. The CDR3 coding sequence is TGCGCCAGCAATACCTGGCAGGGGGTTGGCAATCAGCCCCAGCATTTT.

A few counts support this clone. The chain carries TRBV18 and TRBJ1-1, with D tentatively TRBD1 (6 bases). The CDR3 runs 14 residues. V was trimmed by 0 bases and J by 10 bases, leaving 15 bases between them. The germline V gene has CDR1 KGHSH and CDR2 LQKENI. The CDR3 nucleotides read TGTGCCAGCTCACCACCAGCAGGGGAACAAGGAGCTTTCTTT. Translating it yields CASSPPAGEQGAFF.

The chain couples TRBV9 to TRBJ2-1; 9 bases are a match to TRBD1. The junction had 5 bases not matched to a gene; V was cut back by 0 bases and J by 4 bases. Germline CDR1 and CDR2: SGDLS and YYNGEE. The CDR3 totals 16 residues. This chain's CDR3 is CASSVEAGTGYNEQFF. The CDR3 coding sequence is TGTGCCAGCAGCGTAGAGGCTGGGACAGGGTACAATGAGCAGTTCTTC.

CDR3 region: CASSQTSTGGIGSQETQYF. In DNA, the CDR3 is TGCGCCAGCAGCCAAACTTCGACAGGGGGTATCGGTAGTCAAGAGACCCAGTACTTC. The V call is TRBV5-1, the J call TRBJ2-5; 9 bases fit TRBD1. Per the germline V gene, CDR1 is SGHRS and CDR2 is YFSETQ. V lost 4 bases and J lost 2; bases outside the gene matches: 18. This CDR3 has 19 residues.

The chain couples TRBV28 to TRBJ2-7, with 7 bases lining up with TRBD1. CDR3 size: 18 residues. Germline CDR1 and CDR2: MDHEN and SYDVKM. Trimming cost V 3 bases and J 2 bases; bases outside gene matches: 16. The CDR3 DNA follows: TGTGCCAGCAGTTTTGGACCTACACTCCGGGACAGAACCTACGAGCAGTACTTC. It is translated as CASSFGPTLRDRTYEQYF.

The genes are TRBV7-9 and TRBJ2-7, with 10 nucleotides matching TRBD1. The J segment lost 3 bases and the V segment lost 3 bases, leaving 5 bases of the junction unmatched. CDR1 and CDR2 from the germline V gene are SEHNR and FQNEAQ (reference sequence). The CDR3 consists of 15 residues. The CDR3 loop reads CASSFRQGAGYEQYF. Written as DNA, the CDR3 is TGTGCCAGCAGCTTTAGACAGGGGGCAGGCTACGAGCAGTACTTC.

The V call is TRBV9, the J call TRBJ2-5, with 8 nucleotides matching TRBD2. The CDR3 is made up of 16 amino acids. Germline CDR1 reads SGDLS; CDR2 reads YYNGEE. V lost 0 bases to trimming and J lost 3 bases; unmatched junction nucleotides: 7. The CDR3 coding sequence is TGTGCCAGCAGCGTAGAGGGCGGGAGGCCCAAAGAGACCCAGTACTTC. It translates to CASSVEGGRPKETQYF. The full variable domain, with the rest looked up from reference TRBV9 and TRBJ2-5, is DSGVTQTPKHLITATGQRVTLRCSPRSGDLSVYWYQQSLDQGLQFLIQYYNGEERAKGNILERFSAQQFPDLHSELNLSSLELGDSALYFCASSVEGGRPKETQYFGPGTRLLVL.

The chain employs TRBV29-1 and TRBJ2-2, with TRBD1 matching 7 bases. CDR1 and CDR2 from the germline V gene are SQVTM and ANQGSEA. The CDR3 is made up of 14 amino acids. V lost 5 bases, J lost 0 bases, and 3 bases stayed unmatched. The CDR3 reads CSVKDRTNTGELFF. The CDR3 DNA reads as TGCAGCGTTAAGGACAGGACGAACACCGGGGAGCTGTTTTTT.

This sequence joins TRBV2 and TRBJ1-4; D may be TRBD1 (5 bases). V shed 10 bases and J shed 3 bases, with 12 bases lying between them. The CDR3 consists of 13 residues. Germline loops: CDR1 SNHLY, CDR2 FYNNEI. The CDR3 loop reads CATQGDPNEKLFF. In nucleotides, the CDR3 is TGTGCCACCCAGGGCGATCCTAATGAAAAACTGTTTTTT. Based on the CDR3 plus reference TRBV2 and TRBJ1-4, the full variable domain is EPEVTQTPSHQVTQMGQEVILRCVPISNHLYFYWYRQILGQKVEFLVSFYNNEISEKSEIFDDQFSVERPDGSNFTLKIRSTKLEDSAMYFCATQGDPNEKLFFGSGTQLSVL.

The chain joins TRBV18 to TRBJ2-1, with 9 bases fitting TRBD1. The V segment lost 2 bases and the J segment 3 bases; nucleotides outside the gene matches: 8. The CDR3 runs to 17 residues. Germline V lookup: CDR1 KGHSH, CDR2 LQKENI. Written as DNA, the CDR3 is TGTGCCAGCTCACCAAACGCTGGACAGGGGTTCTACAATGAGCAGTTCTTC. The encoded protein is CASSPNAGQGFYNEQFF. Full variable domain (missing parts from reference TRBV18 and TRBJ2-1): NAGVMQNPRHLVRRRGQEARLRCSPMKGHSHVYWYRQLPEEGLKFMVYLQKENIIDESGMPKERFSAEFPKEGPSILRIQQVVRGDSAAYFCASSPNAGQGFYNEQFFGPGTRLTVL.

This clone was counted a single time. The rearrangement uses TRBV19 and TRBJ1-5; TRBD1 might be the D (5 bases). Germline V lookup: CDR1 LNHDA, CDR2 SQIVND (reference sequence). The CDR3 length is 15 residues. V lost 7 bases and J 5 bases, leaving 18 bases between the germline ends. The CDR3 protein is CASTYEGMGDQPQHF. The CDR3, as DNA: TGTGCCAGTACCTATGAGGGGATGGGGGATCAGCCCCAGCATTTT.

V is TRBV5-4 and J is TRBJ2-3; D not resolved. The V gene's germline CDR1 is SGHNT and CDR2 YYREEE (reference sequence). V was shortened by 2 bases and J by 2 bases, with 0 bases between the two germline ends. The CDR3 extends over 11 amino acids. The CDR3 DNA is TGTGCCAGCAGCTTCACAGATACGCAGTATTTT. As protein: CASSFTDTQYF.

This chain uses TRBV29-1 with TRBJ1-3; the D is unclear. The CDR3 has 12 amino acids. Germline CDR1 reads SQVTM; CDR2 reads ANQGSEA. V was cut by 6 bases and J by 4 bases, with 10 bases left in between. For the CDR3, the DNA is TGCAGCGTCGCCGACGGGGGAAACACCATATATTTT. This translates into CSVADGGNTIYF.

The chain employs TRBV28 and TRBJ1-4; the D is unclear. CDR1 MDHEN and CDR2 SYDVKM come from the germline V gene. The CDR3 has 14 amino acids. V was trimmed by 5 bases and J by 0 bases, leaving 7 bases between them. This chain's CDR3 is CASSKAATNEKLFF. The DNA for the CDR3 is TGTGCCAGCAGTAAGGCTGCAACTAATGAAAAACTGTTTTTT.

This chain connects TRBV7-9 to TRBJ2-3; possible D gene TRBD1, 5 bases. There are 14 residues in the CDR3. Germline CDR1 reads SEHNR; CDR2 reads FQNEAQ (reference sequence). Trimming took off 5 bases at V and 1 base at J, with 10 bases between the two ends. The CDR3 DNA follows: TGTGCCAGCAGCCCCGGACATCGCACAGATACGCAGTATTTT. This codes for CASSPGHRTDTQYF.

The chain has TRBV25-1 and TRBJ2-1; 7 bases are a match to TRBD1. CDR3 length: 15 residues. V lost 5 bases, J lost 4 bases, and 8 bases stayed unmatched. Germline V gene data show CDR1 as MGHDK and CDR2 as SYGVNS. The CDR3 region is CASSFIGTVYNEQFF. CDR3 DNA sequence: TGTGCCAGCAGTTTTATAGGGACAGTATACAATGAGCAGTTCTTC.

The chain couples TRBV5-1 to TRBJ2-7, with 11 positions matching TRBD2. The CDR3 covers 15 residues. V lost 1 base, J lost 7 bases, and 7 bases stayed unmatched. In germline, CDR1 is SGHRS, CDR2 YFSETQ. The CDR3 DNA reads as TGCGCCAGCAGCTTGAGGCTCACTAGCGGGGGTGAGCAGTACTTC. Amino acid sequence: CASSLRLTSGGEQYF. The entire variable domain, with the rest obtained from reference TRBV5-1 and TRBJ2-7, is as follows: KAGVTQTPRYLIKTRGQQVTLSCSPISGHRSVSWYQQTPGQGLQFLFEYFSETQRNKGNFPGRFSGRQFSNSRSEMNVSTLELGDSALYLCASSLRLTSGGEQYFGPGTRLTVT.

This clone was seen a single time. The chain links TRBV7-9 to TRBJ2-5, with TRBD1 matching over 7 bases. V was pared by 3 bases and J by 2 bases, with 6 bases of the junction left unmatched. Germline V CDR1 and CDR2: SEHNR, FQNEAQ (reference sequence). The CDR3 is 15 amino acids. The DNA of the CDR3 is TGTGCCAGCAGCTTGGTGACAGGGTTTCAAGAGACCCAGTACTTC. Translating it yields CASSLVTGFQETQYF.

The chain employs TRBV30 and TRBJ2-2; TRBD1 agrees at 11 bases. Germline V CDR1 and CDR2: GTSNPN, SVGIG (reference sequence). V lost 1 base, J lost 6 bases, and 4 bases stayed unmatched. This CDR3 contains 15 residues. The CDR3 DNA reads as TGTGCCTGGAGTGAGGACAGGGGGCTTGCCGGGGAGCTGTTTTTT. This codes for CAWSEDRGLAGELFF.

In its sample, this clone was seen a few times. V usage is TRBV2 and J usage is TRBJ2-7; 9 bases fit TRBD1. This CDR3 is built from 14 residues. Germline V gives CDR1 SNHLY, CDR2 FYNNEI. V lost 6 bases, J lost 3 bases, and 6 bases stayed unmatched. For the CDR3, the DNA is TGTGCCAGCAGGCGGACAGGGGAAAGCTACGAGCAGTACTTC. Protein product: CASRRTGESYEQYF.

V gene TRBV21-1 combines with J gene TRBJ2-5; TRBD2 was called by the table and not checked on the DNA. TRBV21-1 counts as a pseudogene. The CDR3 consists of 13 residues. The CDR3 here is CASSNYVRETQYF. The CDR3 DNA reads TGTGCCAGCAGCAATTATGTACGGGAGACCCAGTACTTC.

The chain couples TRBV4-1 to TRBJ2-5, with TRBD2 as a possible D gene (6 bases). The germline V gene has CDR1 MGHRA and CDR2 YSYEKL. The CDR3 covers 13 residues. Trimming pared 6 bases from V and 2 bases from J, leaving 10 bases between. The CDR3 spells CASRGLVQETQYF. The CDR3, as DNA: TGCGCCAGCAGGGGACTTGTTCAAGAGACCCAGTACTTC.

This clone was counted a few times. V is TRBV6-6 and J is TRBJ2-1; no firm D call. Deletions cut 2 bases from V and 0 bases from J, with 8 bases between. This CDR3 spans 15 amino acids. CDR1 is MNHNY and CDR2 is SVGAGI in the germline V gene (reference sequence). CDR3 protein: CASSYQTGSYNEQFF. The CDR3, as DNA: TGTGCCAGCAGTTACCAAACCGGCTCCTACAATGAGCAGTTCTTC.

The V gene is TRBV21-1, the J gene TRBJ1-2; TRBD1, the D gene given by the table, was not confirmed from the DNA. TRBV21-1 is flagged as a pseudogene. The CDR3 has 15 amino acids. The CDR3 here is CASSTRTGADYGYTF. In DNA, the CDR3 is TGTGCCAGCAGCACCCGGACAGGGGCGGACTATGGCTACACCTTC.

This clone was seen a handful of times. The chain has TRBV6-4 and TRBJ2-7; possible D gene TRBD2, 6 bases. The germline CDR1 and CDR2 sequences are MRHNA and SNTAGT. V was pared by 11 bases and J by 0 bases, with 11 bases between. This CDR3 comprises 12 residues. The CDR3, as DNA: TGTGCCGCGGCTAGCGACTCCTACGAGCAGTACTTC. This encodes CAAASDSYEQYF.

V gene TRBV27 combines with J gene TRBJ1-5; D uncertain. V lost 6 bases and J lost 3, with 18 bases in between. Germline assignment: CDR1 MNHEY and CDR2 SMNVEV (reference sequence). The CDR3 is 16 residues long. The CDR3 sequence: CASSRSPGNLNQPQHF. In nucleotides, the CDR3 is TGTGCCAGCAGCCGTAGTCCCGGGAACCTCAATCAGCCCCAGCATTTT.

As DNA, the CDR3 is TGTGCCAGCAGCGTAGAGCGGGACCGATACCAAGAGACCCAGTACTTC. Translated, it gives CASSVERDRYQETQYF. The chain joins TRBV9 to TRBJ2-5; TRBD2 aligns across 7 bases. Trimming cost V 0 bases and J 0 bases; bases outside gene matches: 5. Per germline, CDR1 SGDLS and CDR2 YYNGEE. The CDR3 has 16 amino acids.

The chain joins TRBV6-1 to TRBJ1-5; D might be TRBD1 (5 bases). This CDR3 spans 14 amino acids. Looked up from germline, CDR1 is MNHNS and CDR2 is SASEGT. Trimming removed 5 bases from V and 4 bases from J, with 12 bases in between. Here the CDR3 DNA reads TGTGCCAGCAGTCGTAATTACAGGAATCAGCCCCAGCATTTT. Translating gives CASSRNYRNQPQHF.

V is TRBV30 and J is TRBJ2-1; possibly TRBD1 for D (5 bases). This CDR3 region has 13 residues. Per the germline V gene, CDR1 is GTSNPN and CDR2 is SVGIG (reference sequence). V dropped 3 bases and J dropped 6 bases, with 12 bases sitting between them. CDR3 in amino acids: CAWRPQGRNEQFF. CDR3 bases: TGTGCCTGGAGGCCCCAGGGCCGCAATGAGCAGTTCTTC.